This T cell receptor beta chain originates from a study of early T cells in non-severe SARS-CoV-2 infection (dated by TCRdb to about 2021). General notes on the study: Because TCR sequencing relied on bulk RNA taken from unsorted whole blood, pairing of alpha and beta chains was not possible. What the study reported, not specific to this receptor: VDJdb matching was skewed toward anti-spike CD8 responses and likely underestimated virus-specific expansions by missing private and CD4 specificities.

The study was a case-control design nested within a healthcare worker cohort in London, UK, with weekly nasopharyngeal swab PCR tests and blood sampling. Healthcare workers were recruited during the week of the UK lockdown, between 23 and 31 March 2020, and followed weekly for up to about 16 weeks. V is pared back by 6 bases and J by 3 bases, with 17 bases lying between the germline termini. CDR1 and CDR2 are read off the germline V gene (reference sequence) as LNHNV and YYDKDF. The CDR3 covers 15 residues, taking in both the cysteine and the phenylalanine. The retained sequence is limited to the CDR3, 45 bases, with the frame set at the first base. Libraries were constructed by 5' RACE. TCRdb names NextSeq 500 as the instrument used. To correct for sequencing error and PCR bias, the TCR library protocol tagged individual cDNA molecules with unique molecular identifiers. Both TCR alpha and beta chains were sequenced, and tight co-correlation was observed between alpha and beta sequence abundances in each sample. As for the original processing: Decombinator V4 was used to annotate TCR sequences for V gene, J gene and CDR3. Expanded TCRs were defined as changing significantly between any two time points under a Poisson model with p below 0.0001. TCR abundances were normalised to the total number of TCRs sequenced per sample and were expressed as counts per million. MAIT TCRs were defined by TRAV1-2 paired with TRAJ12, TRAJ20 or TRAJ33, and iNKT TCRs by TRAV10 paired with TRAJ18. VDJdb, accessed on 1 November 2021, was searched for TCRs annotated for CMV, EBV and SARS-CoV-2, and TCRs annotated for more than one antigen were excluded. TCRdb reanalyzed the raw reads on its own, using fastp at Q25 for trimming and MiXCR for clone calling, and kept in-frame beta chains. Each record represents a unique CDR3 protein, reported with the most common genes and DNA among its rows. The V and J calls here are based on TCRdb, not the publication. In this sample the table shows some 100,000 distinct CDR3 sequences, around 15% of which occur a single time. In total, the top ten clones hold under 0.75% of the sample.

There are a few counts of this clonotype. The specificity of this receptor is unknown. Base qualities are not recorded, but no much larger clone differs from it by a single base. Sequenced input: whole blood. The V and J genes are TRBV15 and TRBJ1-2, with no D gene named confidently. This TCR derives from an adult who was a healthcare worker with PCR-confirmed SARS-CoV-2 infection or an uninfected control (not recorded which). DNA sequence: TGTGCCACCAGAGATCGTCTGGGAGAGGACTATGGCTACACCTTC. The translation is CATRDRLGEDYGYTF.